The 22 T cell receptor beta chains below come from one sample, sequenced in a study of T cell repertoires in ileal Crohn's disease. Data came from immunoSEQ multiplex PCR; TCRdb stores just in-frame clones and leaves some out. The data contain approximately 7,400 clones, around 74% of them seen just once; the ten biggest clones take up less than 8.5%. Regarding time point: neoterminal ileum biopsy at postoperative endoscopy, about 6 months after surgery. The sequencing input was ileal tissue. These receptors all come from an adult with Crohn's disease.

J is TRBJ2-5 and V is TRBV2; D ambiguous. V lost 3 bases to trimming and J lost 10 bases, with 6 bases between them. Germline V gene sequence: CDR1 SNHLY, CDR2 FYNNEI. The CDR3 length is 10 residues. CDR3 in DNA: TGTGCCAGCAGTGACCAGGTCCAGTACTTC. Protein sequence: CASSDQVQYF.

The table lists this clone with a count of one. The chain is built from TRBV5-1 and TRBJ1-1, with 7 bases aligning to TRBD1. This CDR3 is 13 amino acids long. Losses at the gene ends were 2 bases for V and 6 bases for J; bases not matched to a gene: 4. CDR1 and CDR2 from the germline V gene are SGHRS and YFSETQ. CDR3 DNA sequence: TGCGCCAGCAGCTTCTATGGACAGGCTGAAGCTTTCTTT. Its translation: CASSFYGQAEAFF.

The chain carries TRBV7-8 and TRBJ1-5; a weak D match, TRBD1 (5 bases). The germline CDR1 and CDR2 sequences are SGHVS and FQNEAQ. CDR3 size: 17 residues. V lost 1 base and J 0 bases, leaving 13 bases between the germline ends. As DNA, the CDR3 is TGTGCCAGCAGCTTAGAGGGCAGGGTGGTTAGCAATCAGCCCCAGCATTTT. Translated, it gives CASSLEGRVVSNQPQHF.

This rearrangement joins TRBV10-3 to TRBJ2-5; weak D call: TRBD2 (7 bases). Germline CDR1 ENHRY, CDR2 SYGVKD. V was shortened by 6 bases and J by 5 bases, with 16 bases between the two germline ends. The CDR3 extends over 14 amino acids. The CDR3 region is CAIRGGDRFETQYF. As DNA, the CDR3 is TGTGCCATCAGAGGGGGGGATAGATTCGAGACCCAGTACTTC.

The chain recombines TRBV6-5 with TRBJ1-6; TRBD1 might be the D (5 bases). V was cut by 6 bases and J by 7 bases, with 10 bases left in between. CDR1 and CDR2 from the germline V gene are MNHEY and SVGAGI. The CDR3 length is 13 residues. In DNA form, the CDR3 reads TGTGCCAGCAGAACCCGACAGAATTCACCCCTCCACTTT. It translates to CASRTRQNSPLHF.

The chain recombines TRBV11-3 with TRBJ2-7, with TRBD2 as a possible D gene (6 bases). The CDR3 contains 16 residues. Deletions cut 4 bases from V and 7 bases from J, with 23 bases between. CDR1 SGHNT and CDR2 YENEEA come from the germline V gene. The CDR3 coding sequence is TGTGCCAGCAGCTGGGCCGGAGGAGGAGGAGGGGAGGAGCAGTACTTC. This translates into CASSWAGGGGGEEQYF.

This chain uses TRBV4-1 with TRBJ2-5, with a tentative D call TRBD2 (5 bases). The CDR3 length is 15 residues. CDR1 is MGHRA, CDR2 YSYEKL, per germline. V was clipped by 1 base and J by 0 bases, with 9 bases between them. The CDR3 region has the DNA TGCGCCAGCAGCCAAGGGTCAGCGGACCAAGAGACCCAGTACTTC. Its protein is CASSQGSADQETQYF.

This sequence joins TRBV6-1 and TRBJ2-7, with 7 bases fitting TRBD1. Germline assignment: CDR1 MNHNS and CDR2 SASEGT. The CDR3 consists of 13 residues. After removal of 5 bases from V and 6 bases from J, the junction contained 7 bases not matched to a gene. Written as DNA, the CDR3 is TGTGCCAGCAGTTCGTCGACAGGGACCGAGCAGTACTTC. Its translation is CASSSSTGTEQYF.

V gene TRBV5-1 combines with J gene TRBJ2-2, with D possibly TRBD2 on 5 matching bases. The germline gives CDR1 SGHRS, CDR2 YFSETQ. The CDR3 contains 18 residues. V was shortened by 0 bases and J by 3 bases, with 18 bases between the two germline ends. The CDR3 is CASSLGTGYYGDTGELFF. The CDR3 nucleotides read TGCGCCAGCAGCTTGGGTACGGGATATTATGGGGACACCGGGGAGCTGTTTTTT.

This sequence joins TRBV4-2 and TRBJ2-3; D is unclear. The CDR3 contains 12 residues. The V gene lost 0 bases and the J gene lost 11 bases, with 9 bases spanning the gap. Germline loops: CDR1 LGHNA, CDR2 YNFKEQ. The CDR3 nucleotides read TGTGCCAGCAGCCAAGATCTTGTAGTGCAGTATTTT. Amino acids: CASSQDLVVQYF.

The chain combines TRBV7-9 with TRBJ1-6; no firm D call. Per germline, CDR1 SEHNR and CDR2 FQNEAQ (reference sequence). The CDR3 is 13 amino acids. V lost 3 bases and J lost 7, with 7 bases in between. In DNA form, the CDR3 reads TGTGCCAGCAGCTTTACTGAGAATTCACCCCTCCACTTT. Its translation is CASSFTENSPLHF.

This clone was observed a single time. V gene TRBV2 combines with J gene TRBJ2-3; weak D call: TRBD2 (5 bases). Germline assignment: CDR1 SNHLY and CDR2 FYNNEI. V was pared by 8 bases and J by 9 bases, with 18 bases between. CDR3 size: 13 residues. The DNA of the CDR3 is TGTGCCAGCCTAGACGAAGGAGGTGGAACGCAGTATTTT. The encoded protein is CASLDEGGGTQYF.

V is TRBV18 and J is TRBJ1-5, with 7 nucleotides matching TRBD1. There are 16 residues in the CDR3. Germline values: CDR1 KGHSH, CDR2 LQKENI. After removal of 4 bases from V and 3 bases from J, the junction contained 9 bases not matched to a gene. In nucleotides, the CDR3 is TGTGCCAGCTCACTCGCCGGGACAGCGAACAATCAGCCCCAGCATTTT. Encoded protein: CASSLAGTANNQPQHF.

This chain uses TRBV11-2 with TRBJ1-5; the D gene is possibly TRBD1 (5 bases). Trimming removed 2 bases at V and 9 bases at J, with 8 bases between. The CDR3 covers 12 residues. Germline V gives CDR1 SGHAT, CDR2 FQNNGV. The CDR3 nucleotides are TGTGCCAGCAGCTTAAATCAGGGGCCCCAGCATTTT. Its protein product is CASSLNQGPQHF. Variable domain in full (rest from reference TRBV11-2 and TRBJ1-5): EAGVAQSPRYKIIEKRQSVAFWCNPISGHATLYWYQQILGQGPKLLIQFQNNGVVDDSQLPKDRFSAERLKGVDSTLKIQPAKLEDSAVYLCASSLNQGPQHFGDGTRLSIL.

This chain connects TRBV30 to TRBJ2-1, with TRBD1 matching 7 bases. CDR3 length: 14 amino acids. With V trimmed by 3 bases and J by 4 bases, 6 bases remained unmatched. CDR1 and CDR2 from the germline V gene are GTSNPN and SVGIG (reference sequence). The CDR3 sequence: CAWSRDSGYNEQFF. CDR3 DNA: TGTGCCTGGAGCCGGGACAGTGGATACAATGAGCAGTTCTTC.

The chain recombines TRBV5-5 with TRBJ1-5, with 9 nucleotides matching TRBD1. Germline V gives CDR1 SGHKS, CDR2 YYEKEE (reference sequence). With V trimmed by 4 bases and J by 2 bases, 1 base remained unmatched. The CDR3 has 14 residues. Written as DNA, the CDR3 is TGTGCCAGCAGCCGGGACAGGGGCAATCAGCCCCAGCATTTT. The encoded protein is CASSRDRGNQPQHF.

V and J are TRBV5-6 and TRBJ2-1, with D possibly being TRBD1 (6 bases). V was pared by 4 bases and J by 6 bases, with 14 bases between. Germline V gene lookup returns CDR1 SGHDT and CDR2 YYEEEE. This CDR3 spans 14 amino acids. The CDR3 sequence is CASSPMGHSNEQFF. For the CDR3, the DNA is TGTGCCAGCAGCCCGATGGGACATTCCAATGAGCAGTTCTTC.

The chain uses TRBV14 and TRBJ1-2; no clear D gene. Looked up from germline, CDR1 is SGHDN and CDR2 is FVKESK. Trimming left V 4 bases short and J 6 bases short, with 6 bases between. This CDR3 is 11 amino acids long. DNA of the CDR3: TGTGCCAGCAGCCCCGCGCATGGCTACACCTTC. Its protein is CASSPAHGYTF.

The gene calls are TRBV5-1 and TRBJ1-1, with D tentatively TRBD1 (6 bases). The germline V gene has CDR1 SGHRS and CDR2 YFSETQ. The CDR3 loop spans 14 amino acids. V lost 0 bases to trimming and J lost 2 bases, with 8 bases between them. CDR3 bases: TGCGCCAGCAGCTTGGGGACAGCCAACACTGAAGCTTTCTTT. It translates to CASSLGTANTEAFF.

J is TRBJ2-6 and V is TRBV6-5; no reliable D call. Germline loops: CDR1 MNHEY, CDR2 SVGAGI. CDR3 size: 13 residues. Trimming took 6 bases from V and 1 from J, leaving 4 bases between them. CDR3 loop: CASRASGANVLTF. The CDR3 nucleotides are TGTGCCAGCAGGGCATCTGGGGCCAACGTCCTGACTTTC.

This chain links TRBV4-3 with TRBJ1-1, with D possibly matching TRBD1 (5 bases). This CDR3 is built from 13 residues. V gave up 4 bases and J gave up 0 bases, with 6 bases separating them. In germline, CDR1 is LGHNA, CDR2 YSLEER. CDR3 region: CASSPGVNTEAFF. CDR3 nucleotide sequence: TGCGCCAGCAGCCCGGGGGTGAACACTGAAGCTTTCTTT.

A few counts support this clone. The chain uses TRBV21-1 and TRBJ1-1. TRBV21-1 is classified as a pseudogene. The CDR3 consists of 14 residues. The CDR3 coding sequence is TGTGCCAGCAGCCCCCGGGGAACGAACACTGAAGCTTTCTTT. Its translation is CASSPRGTNTEAFF.